Shown below are 12 T cell receptor beta chains from a single sample sequenced in a study of blood T cell repertoires in COVID-19. This table comes from immunoSEQ multiplex PCR, and its TCRdb copy is limited to in-frame clones, with some not included. This sample has roughly 110,000 clones, with 75% to 90% found just once. The sequencing input was peripheral blood. The receptors originated from a human donor with acute or convalescent COVID-19. The donor label of this sample is uncertain.

V gene TRBV5-1 combines with J gene TRBJ2-3; 13 bases are shared with TRBD2. CDR3 length: 16 amino acids. Losses at the gene ends were 7 bases for V and 3 bases for J; bases not matched to a gene: 8. Germline V gives CDR1 SGHRS, CDR2 YFSETQ. CDR3 in amino acids: CASSLAGGPPTDTQYF. As DNA, the CDR3 is TGCGCCAGCTCACTAGCGGGGGGGCCGCCTACAGATACGCAGTATTTT. Full variable domain (missing parts from reference TRBV5-1 and TRBJ2-3): KAGVTQTPRYLIKTRGQQVTLSCSPISGHRSVSWYQQTPGQGLQFLFEYFSETQRNKGNFPGRFSGRQFSNSRSEMNVSTLELGDSALYLCASSLAGGPPTDTQYFGPGTRLTVL.

In DNA form, the CDR3 reads TGTGCCTGGAGTGGGCACACATACGAGCAGTACTTC. It encodes CAWSGHTYEQYF. V usage is TRBV30 and J usage is TRBJ2-7; D gene unclear. Germline CDR1 and CDR2: GTSNPN and SVGIG (reference sequence). This CDR3 has 12 residues. V was clipped by 1 base and J by 4 bases, with 8 bases between them.

This rearrangement joins TRBV28 to TRBJ1-2, with TRBD1 matching over 10 bases. The CDR3 has 13 amino acids. Germline V gene data show CDR1 as MDHEN and CDR2 as SYDVKM. With 7 bases clipped from V and 6 bases from J, the junction kept 5 bases outside the gene matches. The CDR3 reads CASTVGTGDGYTF. The CDR3 bases are TGTGCCAGCACCGTCGGGACAGGGGATGGCTACACCTTC.

The V gene is TRBV28, the J gene TRBJ2-1, with 11 nucleotides matching TRBD1. V dropped 5 bases and J dropped 3; count of bases not matched to a gene: 9. CDR1 and CDR2 from the germline V gene are MDHEN and SYDVKM. This CDR3 is 17 amino acids long. CDR3: CASSRTPGTGGYNEQFF. CDR3 nucleotide sequence: TGTGCCAGCAGTCGAACTCCCGGGACAGGGGGCTACAATGAGCAGTTCTTC. The full variable domain, completed using reference TRBV28 and TRBJ2-1, is DVKVTQSSRYLVKRTGEKVFLECVQDMDHENMFWYRQDPGLGLRLIYFSYDVKMKEKGDIPEGYSVSREKKERFSLILESASTNQTSMYLCASSRTPGTGGYNEQFFGPGTRLTVL.

In this sample, this clone turned up once. V is TRBV6-2 or TRBV6-3 and J is TRBJ2-3, with D tentatively TRBD2 (6 bases). Trimming took off 5 bases at V and 0 bases at J, with 15 bases between the two ends. This CDR3 spans 16 amino acids. Per germline, CDR1 MNHEY and CDR2 SVGEGT. The CDR3 protein is CASSPFAGRSTDTQYF. CDR3 coding DNA: TGTGCCAGCAGTCCGTTTGCGGGACGGAGCACAGATACGCAGTATTTT.

This chain connects TRBV11-2 to TRBJ1-6; possible D gene TRBD1, 6 bases. Trimming removed 5 bases at V and 6 bases at J, with 14 bases between. Per germline, CDR1 SGHAT and CDR2 FQNNGV. This CDR3 comprises 15 residues. The CDR3 loop reads CASSPRGAGNSPLHF. Written as DNA, the CDR3 is TGTGCCAGCAGCCCACGGGGGGCAGGTAATTCACCCCTCCACTTT.

The chain links TRBV28 to TRBJ1-2; D is perhaps TRBD1 (5 bases). Germline V gene sequence: CDR1 MDHEN, CDR2 SYDVKM. V lost 5 bases and J 4 bases, leaving 23 bases between the germline ends. This CDR3 is 17 amino acids long. For the CDR3, the DNA is TGTGCCAGCAGTGGTTTGACTGCTGATTTTGACAGCTATGGCTACACCTTC. Amino acids: CASSGLTADFDSYGYTF.

The chain couples TRBV6-1 to TRBJ1-2; 7 nucleotides match TRBD1. The ends lost 5 bases at V and 6 bases at J; junction bases unmatched: 12. This CDR3 has 15 amino acids. The germline gives CDR1 MNHNS, CDR2 SASEGT. The CDR3 DNA follows: TGTGCCAGCAGTTTCCCAATCGACAGGGACAATGGCTACACCTTC. Translating gives CASSFPIDRDNGYTF.

CDR3 coding DNA: TGTGCCAGCAGACCTACCTCAGGAAACACCATATATTTT. It specifies CASRPTSGNTIYF. The J gene is TRBJ1-3, the V gene TRBV13; D unresolved. Germline V gene data show CDR1 as PRHDT and CDR2 as FYEKMQ (reference sequence). The V end was cut by 6 bases, the J end by 4 bases, with 10 bases between. CDR3 length: 13 residues.

CDR3 coding DNA: TGCGCCAGCAGCTTGGTTCGGGATGAAAAACTGTTTTTT. It is translated as CASSLVRDEKLFF. The gene calls are TRBV5-1 and TRBJ1-4; D gene uncertain. Per the germline V gene, CDR1 is SGHRS and CDR2 is YFSETQ. V shed 0 bases and J shed 6 bases, with 6 bases lying between them. The CDR3 has 13 residues.

J is TRBJ2-1 and V is TRBV11-2, with 9 bases fitting TRBD1. Germline assignment: CDR1 SGHAT and CDR2 FQNNGV. Germline trimming cut 4 bases from V and 0 bases from J; bases unmatched to any gene: 4. This CDR3 comprises 16 residues. The CDR3 is CASSSTGGISYNEQFF. The CDR3 DNA reads as TGTGCCAGCAGCTCCACAGGGGGCATCTCCTACAATGAGCAGTTCTTC.

This chain connects TRBV5-4 to TRBJ2-1; 8 positions agree with TRBD2. The CDR3 has 17 amino acids. J was trimmed by 4 bases and V by 4 bases; bases with no gene match: 13. Per the germline V gene, CDR1 is SGHNT and CDR2 is YYREEE (reference sequence). The chain's CDR3 is CASSPGPIAGLYNEQFF. The CDR3, as DNA: TGTGCCAGCAGCCCGGGACCAATAGCGGGACTGTACAATGAGCAGTTCTTC.